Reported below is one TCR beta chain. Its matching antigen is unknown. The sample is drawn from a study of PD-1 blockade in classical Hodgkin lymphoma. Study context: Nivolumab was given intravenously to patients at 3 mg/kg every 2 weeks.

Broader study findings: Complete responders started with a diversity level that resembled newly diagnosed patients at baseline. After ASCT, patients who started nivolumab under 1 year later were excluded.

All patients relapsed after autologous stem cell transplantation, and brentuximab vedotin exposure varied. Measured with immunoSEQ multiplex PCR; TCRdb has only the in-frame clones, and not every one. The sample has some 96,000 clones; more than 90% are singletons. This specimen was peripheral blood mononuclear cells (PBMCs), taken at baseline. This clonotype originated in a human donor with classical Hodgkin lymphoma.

The CDR3 loop reads CASSLQPGNQPQHF. For the CDR3, the DNA is TGCGCCAGCAGCTTGCAACCGGGGAATCAGCCCCAGCATTTT. The V gene is TRBV5-1, the J gene TRBJ1-5; D unresolved. Germline values: CDR1 SGHRS, CDR2 YFSETQ. Trimming left V 1 base short and J 4 bases short, with 9 bases between. The CDR3 extends over 14 amino acids.